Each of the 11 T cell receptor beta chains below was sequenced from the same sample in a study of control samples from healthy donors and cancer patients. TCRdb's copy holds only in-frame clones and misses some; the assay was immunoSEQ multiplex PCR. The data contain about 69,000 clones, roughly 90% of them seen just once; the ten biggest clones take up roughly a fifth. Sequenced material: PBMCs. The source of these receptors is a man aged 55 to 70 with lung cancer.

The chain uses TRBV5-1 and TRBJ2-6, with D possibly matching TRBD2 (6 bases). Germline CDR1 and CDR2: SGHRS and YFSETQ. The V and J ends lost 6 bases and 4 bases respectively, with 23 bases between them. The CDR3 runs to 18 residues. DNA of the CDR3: TGCGCCAGCAAAAAAGTGGGACTCGAATCTCTGGGGGCCAACGTCCTGACTTTC. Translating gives CASKKVGLESLGANVLTF.

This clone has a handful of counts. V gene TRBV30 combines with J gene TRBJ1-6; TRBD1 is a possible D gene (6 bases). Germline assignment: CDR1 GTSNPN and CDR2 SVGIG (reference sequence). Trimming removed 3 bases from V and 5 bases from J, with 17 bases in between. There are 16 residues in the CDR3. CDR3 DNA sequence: TGTGCCTGGAGAGGTTTTGAACAGGGAGATAATTCACCCCTCCACTTT. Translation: CAWRGFEQGDNSPLHF.

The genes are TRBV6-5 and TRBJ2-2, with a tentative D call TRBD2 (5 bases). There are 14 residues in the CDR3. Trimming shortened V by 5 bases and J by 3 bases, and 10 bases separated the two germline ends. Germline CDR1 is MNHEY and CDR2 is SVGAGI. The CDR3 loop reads CASSPPGYTGELFF. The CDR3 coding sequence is TGTGCCAGCAGTCCTCCGGGGTACACCGGGGAGCTGTTTTTT.

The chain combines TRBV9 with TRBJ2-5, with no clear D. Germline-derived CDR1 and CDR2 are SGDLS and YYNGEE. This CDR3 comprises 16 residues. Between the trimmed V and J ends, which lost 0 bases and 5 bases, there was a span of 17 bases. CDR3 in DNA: TGTGCCAGCAGCGTAGCTAAGGCAGGTGGGCAGGAGACCCAGTACTTC. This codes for CASSVAKAGGQETQYF. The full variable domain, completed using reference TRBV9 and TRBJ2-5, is DSGVTQTPKHLITATGQRVTLRCSPRSGDLSVYWYQQSLDQGLQFLIQYYNGEERAKGNILERFSAQQFPDLHSELNLSSLELGDSALYFCASSVAKAGGQETQYFGPGTRLLVL.

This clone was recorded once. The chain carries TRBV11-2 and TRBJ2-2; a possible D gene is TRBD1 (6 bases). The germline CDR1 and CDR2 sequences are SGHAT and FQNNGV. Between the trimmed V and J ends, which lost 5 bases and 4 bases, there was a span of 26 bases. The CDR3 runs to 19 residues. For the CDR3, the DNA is TGTGCCAGCAGCGTCGGGAACTGGGGGCAGGGATTTTTCACCGGGGAGCTGTTTTTT. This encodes CASSVGNWGQGFFTGELFF.

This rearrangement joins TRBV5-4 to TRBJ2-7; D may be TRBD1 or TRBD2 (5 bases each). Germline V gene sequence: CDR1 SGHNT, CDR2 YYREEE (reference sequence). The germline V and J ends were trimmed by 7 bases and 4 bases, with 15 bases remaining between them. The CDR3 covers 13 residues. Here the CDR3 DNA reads TGTGCCAGCTCACGGGACGCGCTTTACGAGCAGTACGTC. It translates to CASSRDALYEQYV.

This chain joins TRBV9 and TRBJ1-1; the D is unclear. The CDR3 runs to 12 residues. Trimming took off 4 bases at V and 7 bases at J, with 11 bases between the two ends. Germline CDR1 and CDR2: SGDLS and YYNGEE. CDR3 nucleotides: TGTGCCAGCAGCCCACACGGCGGTGAAGCTTTCTTT. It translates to CASSPHGGEAFF.

The CDR3 is CASSAGRGMDEKLFF. DNA for the CDR3: TGTGCCAGCAGTGCGGGCCGGGGAATGGATGAAAAACTGTTTTTT. The V and J genes are TRBV7-9 and TRBJ1-4; D is uncertain. The ends were cut back, 6 bases at V and 6 bases at J, with 17 bases in the middle. The V gene's germline CDR1 is SEHNR and CDR2 FQNEAQ (reference sequence). CDR3 size: 15 residues.

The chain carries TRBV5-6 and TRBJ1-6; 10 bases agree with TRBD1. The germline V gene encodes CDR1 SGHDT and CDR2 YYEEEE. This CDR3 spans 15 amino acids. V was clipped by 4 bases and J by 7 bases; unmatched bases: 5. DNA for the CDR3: TGTGCCAGCAGCGCTGGACAGGGGGGAAATTCACCCCTCCACTTT. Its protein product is CASSAGQGGNSPLHF. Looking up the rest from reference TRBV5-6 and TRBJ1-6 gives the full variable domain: DAGVTQSPTHLIKTRGQQVTLRCSPKSGHDTVSWYQQALGQGPQFIFQYYEEEERQRGNFPDRFSGHQFPNYSSELNVNALLLGDSALYLCASSAGQGGNSPLHFGNGTRLTVT.

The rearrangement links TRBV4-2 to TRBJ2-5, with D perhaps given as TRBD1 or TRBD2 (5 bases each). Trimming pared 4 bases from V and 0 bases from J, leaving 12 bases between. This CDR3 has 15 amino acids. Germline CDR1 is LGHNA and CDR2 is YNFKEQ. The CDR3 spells CASSPPGAYQETQYF. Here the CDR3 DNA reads TGTGCCAGCAGCCCCCCCGGGGCGTACCAAGAGACCCAGTACTTC.

The CDR3 nucleotides read TGTGCCAGCAGAATCAGACACAGGGGATCTTCCTACGAGCAGTACGTC. This translates into CASRIRHRGSSYEQYV. The rearrangement joins TRBV27 to TRBJ2-7; 7 positions agree with TRBD1. CDR3 length: 16 residues. Trimming removed 6 bases from V and 1 base from J; junction bases left unmatched: 12. Germline V gene sequence: CDR1 MNHEY, CDR2 SMNVEV (reference sequence).